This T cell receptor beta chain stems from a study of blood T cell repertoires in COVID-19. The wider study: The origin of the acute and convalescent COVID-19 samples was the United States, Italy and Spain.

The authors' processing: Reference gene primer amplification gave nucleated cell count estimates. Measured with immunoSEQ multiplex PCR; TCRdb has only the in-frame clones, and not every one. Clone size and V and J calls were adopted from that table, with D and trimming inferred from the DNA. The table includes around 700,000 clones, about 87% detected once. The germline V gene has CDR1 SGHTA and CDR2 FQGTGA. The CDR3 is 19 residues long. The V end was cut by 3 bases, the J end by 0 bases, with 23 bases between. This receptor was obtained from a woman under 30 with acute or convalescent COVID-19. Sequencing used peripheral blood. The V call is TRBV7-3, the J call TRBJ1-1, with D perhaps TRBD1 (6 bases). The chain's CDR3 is CASSFPTTGTLDMNTEAFF. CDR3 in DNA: TGTGCCAGCAGCTTCCCCACTACCGGGACATTAGACATGAACACTGAAGCTTTCTTT.